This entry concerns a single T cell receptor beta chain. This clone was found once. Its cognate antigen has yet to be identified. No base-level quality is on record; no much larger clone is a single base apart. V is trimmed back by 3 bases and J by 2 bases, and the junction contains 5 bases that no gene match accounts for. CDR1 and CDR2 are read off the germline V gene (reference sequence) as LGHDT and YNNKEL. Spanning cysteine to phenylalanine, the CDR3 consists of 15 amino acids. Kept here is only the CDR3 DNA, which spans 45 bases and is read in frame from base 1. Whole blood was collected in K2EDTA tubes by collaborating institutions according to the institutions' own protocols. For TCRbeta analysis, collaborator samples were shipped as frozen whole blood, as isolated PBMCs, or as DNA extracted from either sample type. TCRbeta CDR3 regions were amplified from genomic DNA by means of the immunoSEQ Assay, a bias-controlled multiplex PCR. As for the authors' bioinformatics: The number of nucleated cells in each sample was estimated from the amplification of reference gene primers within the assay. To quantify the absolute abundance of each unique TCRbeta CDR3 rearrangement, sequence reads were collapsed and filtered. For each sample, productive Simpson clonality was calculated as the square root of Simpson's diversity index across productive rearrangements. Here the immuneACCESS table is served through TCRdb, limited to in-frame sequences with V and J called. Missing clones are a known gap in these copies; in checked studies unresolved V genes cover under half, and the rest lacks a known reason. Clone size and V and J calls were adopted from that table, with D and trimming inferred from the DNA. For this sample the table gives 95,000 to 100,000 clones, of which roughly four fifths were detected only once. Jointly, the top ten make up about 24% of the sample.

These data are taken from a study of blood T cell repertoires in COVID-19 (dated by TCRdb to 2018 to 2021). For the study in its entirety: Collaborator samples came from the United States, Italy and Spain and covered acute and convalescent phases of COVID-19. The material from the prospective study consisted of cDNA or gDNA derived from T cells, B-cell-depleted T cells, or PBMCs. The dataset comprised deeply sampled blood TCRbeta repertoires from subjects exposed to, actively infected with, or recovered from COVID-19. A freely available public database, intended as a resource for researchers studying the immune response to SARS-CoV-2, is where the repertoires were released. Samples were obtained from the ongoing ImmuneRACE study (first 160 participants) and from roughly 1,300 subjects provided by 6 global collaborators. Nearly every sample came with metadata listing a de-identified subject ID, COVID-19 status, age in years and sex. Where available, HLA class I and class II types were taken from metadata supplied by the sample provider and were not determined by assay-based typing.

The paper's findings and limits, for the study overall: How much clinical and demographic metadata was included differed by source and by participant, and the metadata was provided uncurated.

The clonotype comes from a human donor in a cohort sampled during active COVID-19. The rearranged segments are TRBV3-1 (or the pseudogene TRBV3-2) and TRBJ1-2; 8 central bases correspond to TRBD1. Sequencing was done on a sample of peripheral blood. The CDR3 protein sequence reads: CASSQSDRGNYGYTF. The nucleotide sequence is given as TGTGCCAGCAGCCAGTCTGACAGGGGAAACTATGGCTACACCTTC.